This T cell receptor beta chain was captured by sequencing in a study of cytomegalovirus exposure and HLA in healthy donors. PCR employed 60 Vbeta and 13 Jbeta primers. The data were produced by immunoSEQ multiplex PCR, yet TCRdb's version contains in-frame clones alone and is incomplete. This sample yields some 110,000 clones, of which 74% are seen a single time; more than 9% belongs to the top ten. The CDR3 totals 14 residues. Losses at the gene ends were 7 bases for V and 3 bases for J; bases not matched to a gene: 5. Germline values: CDR1 MGHDK, CDR2 SYGVNS. The J gene is TRBJ2-3, the V gene TRBV25-1; 9 nucleotides align to TRBD2. Specimen: PBMCs. This TCR came from a woman between 50 and 59 years old in good health and CMV-seropositive. The CDR3 coding sequence is TGTGCCAGCACGGGCGGGGGGGCTACAGATACGCAGTATTTT. This encodes CASTGGGATDTQYF.